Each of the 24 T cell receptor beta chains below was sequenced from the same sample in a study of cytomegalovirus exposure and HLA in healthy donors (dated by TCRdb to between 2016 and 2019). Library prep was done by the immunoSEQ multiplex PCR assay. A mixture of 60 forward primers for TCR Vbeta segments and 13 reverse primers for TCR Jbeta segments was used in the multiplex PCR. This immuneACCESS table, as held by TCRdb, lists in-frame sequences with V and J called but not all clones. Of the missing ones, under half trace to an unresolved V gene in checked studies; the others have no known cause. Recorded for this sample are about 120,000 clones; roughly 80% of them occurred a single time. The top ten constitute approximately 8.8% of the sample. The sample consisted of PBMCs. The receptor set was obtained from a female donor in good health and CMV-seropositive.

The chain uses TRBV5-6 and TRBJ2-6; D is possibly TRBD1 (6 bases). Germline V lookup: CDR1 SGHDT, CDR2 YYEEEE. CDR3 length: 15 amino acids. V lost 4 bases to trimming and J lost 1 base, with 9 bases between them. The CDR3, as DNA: TGTGCCAGCAGCCTACAGGGTTCTGGGGCCAACGTCCTGACTTTC. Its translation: CASSLQGSGANVLTF.

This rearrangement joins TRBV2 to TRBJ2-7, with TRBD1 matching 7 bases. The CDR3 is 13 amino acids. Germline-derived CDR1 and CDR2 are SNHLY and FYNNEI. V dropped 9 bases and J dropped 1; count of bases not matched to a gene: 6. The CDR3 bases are TGTGCCAGTGACAGGGAGAATTCCTACGAGCAGTACTTC. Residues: CASDRENSYEQYF.

This chain's CDR3 is CASSPQSLYGYTF. Written as DNA, the CDR3 is TGTGCCAGCAGCCCACAGTCACTCTATGGCTACACCTTC. The chain uses TRBV6-5 and TRBJ1-2; D not certain. The CDR3 is 13 residues long. Trimming stripped 6 bases from V and 4 bases from J, with 12 bases between. Germline-derived CDR1 and CDR2 are MNHEY and SVGAGI.

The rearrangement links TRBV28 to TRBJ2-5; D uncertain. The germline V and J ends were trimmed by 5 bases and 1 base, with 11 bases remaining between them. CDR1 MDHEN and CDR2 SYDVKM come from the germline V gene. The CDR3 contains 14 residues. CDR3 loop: CASSPPTGQETQYF. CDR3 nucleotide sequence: TGTGCCAGCAGTCCCCCTACCGGCCAAGAGACCCAGTACTTC.

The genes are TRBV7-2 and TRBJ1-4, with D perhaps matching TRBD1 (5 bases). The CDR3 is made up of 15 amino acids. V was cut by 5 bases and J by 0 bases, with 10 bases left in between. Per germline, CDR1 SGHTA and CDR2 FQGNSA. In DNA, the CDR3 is TGTGCCAGCAGCAAGACAGCAGCAACTAATGAAAAACTGTTTTTT. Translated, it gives CASSKTAATNEKLFF.

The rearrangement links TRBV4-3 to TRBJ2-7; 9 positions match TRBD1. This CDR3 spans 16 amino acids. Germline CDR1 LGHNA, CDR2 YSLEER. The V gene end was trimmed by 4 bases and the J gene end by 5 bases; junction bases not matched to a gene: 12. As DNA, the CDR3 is TGCGCCAGCAGCCGAGGGGGGACAGGGCTAAGGAACGAGCAGTACTTC. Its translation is CASSRGGTGLRNEQYF.

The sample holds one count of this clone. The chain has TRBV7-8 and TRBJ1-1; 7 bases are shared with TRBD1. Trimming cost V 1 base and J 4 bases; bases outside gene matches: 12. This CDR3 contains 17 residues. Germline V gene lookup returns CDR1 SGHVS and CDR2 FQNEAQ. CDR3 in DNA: TGTGCCAGCAGCTTAGTACATGGCGGGGACAGCGGCACTGAAGCTTTCTTT. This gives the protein CASSLVHGGDSGTEAFF.

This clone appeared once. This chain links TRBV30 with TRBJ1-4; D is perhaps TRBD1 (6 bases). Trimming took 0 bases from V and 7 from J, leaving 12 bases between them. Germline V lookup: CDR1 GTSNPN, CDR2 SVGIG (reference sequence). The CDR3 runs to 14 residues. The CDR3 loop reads CAWSVGGVAEKLFF. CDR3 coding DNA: TGTGCCTGGAGTGTAGGGGGTGTTGCTGAAAAACTGTTTTTT.

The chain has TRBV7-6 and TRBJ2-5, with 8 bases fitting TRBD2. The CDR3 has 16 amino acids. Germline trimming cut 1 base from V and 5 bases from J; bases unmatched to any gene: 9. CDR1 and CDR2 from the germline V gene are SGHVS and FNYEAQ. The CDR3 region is CASSLGTSTLKETQYF. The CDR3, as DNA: TGTGCCAGCAGCTTAGGGACTAGCACGTTAAAGGAGACCCAGTACTTC.

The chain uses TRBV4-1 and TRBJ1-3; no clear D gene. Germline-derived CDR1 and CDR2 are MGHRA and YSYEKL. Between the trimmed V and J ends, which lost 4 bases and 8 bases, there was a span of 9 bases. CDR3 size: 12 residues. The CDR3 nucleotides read TGCGCCAGCAGCCGCGGGGTAGACACCATATATTTT. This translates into CASSRGVDTIYF.

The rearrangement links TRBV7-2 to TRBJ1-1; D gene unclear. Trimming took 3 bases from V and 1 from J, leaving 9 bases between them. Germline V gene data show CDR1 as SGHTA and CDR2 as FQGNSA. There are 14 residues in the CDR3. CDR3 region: CASSFHAANTEAFF. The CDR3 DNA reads TGTGCCAGCAGCTTTCACGCGGCGAACACTGAAGCTTTCTTT. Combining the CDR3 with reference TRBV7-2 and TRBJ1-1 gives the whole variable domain GAGVSQSPSNKVTEKGKDVELRCDPISGHTALYWYRQSLGQGLEFLIYFQGNSAPDKSGLPSDRFSAERTGGSVSTLTIQRTQQEDSAVYLCASSFHAANTEAFFGQGTRLTVV.

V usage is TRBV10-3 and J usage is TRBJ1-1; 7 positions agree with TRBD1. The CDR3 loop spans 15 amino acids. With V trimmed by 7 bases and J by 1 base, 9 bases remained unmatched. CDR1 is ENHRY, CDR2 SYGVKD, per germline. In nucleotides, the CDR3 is TGTGCCATCACCGAGGGGGCGAAAGGGAACACTGAAGCTTTCTTT. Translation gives CAITEGAKGNTEAFF.

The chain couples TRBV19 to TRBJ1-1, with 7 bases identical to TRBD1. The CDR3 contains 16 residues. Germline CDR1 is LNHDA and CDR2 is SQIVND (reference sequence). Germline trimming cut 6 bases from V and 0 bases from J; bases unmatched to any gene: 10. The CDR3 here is CASRGRTGVMNTEAFF. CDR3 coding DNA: TGTGCCAGTAGGGGCCGGACAGGCGTAATGAACACTGAAGCTTTCTTT.

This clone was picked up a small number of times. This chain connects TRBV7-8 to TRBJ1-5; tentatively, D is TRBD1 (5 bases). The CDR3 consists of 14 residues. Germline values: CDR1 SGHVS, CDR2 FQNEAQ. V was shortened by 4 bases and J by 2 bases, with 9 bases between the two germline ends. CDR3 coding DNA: TGTGCCAGCAGCTCCACGGGGGGCAATCAGCCCCAGCATTTT. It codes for CASSSTGGNQPQHF.

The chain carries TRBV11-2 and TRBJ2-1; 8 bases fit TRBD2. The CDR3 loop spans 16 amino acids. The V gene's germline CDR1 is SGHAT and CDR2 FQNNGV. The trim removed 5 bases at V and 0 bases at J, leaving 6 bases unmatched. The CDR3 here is CASSPRGGSSYNEQFF. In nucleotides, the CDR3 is TGTGCCAGCAGCCCCCGGGGGGGTAGCTCCTACAATGAGCAGTTCTTC.

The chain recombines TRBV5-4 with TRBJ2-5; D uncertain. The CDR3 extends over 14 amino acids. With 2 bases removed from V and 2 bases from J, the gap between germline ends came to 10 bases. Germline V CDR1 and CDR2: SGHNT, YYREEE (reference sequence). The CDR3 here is CASSLKTHQETQYF. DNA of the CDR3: TGTGCCAGCAGCTTAAAGACTCATCAAGAGACCCAGTACTTC. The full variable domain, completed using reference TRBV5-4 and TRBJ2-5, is ETGVTQSPTHLIKTRGQQVTLRCSSQSGHNTVSWYQQALGQGPQFIFQYYREEENGRGNFPPRFSGLQFPNYSSELNVNALELDDSALYLCASSLKTHQETQYFGPGTRLLVL.

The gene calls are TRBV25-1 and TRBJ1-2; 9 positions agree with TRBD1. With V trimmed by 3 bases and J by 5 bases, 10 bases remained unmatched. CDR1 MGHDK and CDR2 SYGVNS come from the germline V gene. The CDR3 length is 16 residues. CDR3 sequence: CASSDPSTGGVYGYTF. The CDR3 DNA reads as TGTGCCAGCAGTGACCCATCCACAGGGGGCGTTTATGGCTACACCTTC.

DNA of the CDR3: TGTGCCAGTAGTATTGGTAGGGGTGATGAGCAGTTCTTC. Its translation is CASSIGRGDEQFF. The chain recombines TRBV19 with TRBJ2-1, with a possible D match to TRBD1 (5 bases). The V gene lost 3 bases and the J gene lost 8 bases, with 11 bases spanning the gap. CDR1 is LNHDA and CDR2 is SQIVND in the germline V gene (reference sequence). CDR3 length equals 13 residues.

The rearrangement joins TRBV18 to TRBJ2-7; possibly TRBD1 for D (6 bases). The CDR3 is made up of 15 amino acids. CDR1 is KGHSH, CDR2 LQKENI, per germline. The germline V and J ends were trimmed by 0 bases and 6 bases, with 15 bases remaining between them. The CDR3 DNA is TGTGCCAGCTCACCACCGGAGAACAGGGCCGGCGAGCAGTACTTC. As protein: CASSPPENRAGEQYF.

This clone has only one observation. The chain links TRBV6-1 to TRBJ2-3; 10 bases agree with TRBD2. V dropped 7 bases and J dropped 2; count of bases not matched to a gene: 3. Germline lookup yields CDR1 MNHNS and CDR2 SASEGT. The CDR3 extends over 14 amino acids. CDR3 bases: TGTGCCAGCACTAGCGGGGGAATCACAGATACGCAGTATTTT. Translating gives CASTSGGITDTQYF.

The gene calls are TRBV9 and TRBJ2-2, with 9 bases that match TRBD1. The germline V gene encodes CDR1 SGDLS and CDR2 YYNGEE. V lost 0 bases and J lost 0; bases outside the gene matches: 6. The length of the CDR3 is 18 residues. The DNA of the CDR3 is TGTGCCAGCAGCGTAGTCACAGGGGGCGCCGCGAACACCGGGGAGCTGTTTTTT. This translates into CASSVVTGGAANTGELFF.

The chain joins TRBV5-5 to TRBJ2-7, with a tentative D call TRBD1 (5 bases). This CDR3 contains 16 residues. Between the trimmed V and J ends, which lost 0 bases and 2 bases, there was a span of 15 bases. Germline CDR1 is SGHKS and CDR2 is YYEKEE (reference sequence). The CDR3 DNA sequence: TGTGCCAGCAGCTTGGAAAGGGGCACCGTAGCCTACGAGCAGTACTTC. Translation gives CASSLERGTVAYEQYF.

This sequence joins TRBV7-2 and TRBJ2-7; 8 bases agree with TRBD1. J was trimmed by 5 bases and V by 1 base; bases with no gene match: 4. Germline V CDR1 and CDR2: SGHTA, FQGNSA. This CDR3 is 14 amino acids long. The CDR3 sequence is CASSLDRGVNEQYF. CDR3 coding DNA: TGTGCCAGCAGCTTAGACAGGGGGGTTAACGAGCAGTACTTC.

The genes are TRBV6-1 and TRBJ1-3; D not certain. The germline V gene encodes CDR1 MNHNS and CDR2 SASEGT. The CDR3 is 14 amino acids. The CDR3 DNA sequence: TGTGCTACTTCTCCTGGGCACTCTGGAAACACCATATATTTT. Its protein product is CATSPGHSGNTIYF.